These 13 T cell receptor beta chains came from one sample sequenced in a study of cytomegalovirus exposure and HLA in healthy donors. PCR primers comprised 60 Vbeta and 13 Jbeta primers. Method: immunoSEQ multiplex PCR; TCRdb's copy keeps in-frame clones and lacks some. The sample has fewer than 200,000 clones; 80% to 90% are singletons. The sample was PBMCs. The receptors were sampled from a woman under 30 in good health and CMV-seronegative.

This chain links TRBV7-9 with TRBJ2-2, with 7 positions matching TRBD1. The CDR3 extends over 17 amino acids. Trimming cost V 5 bases and J 1 base; bases outside gene matches: 10. Germline V CDR1 and CDR2: SEHNR, FQNEAQ (reference sequence). The CDR3 bases are TGTGCCAGCAGCCTAGGCTTCACAGGGGTGAACACCGGGGAGCTGTTTTTT. Translated, it gives CASSLGFTGVNTGELFF.

The V gene is TRBV7-9, the J gene TRBJ2-7, with TRBD2 matching 11 bases. The CDR3 sequence is 13 residues long. Germline V gene lookup returns CDR1 SEHNR and CDR2 FQNEAQ (reference sequence). J lost 6 bases, V lost 5 bases, and 3 bases had no gene match. The CDR3 protein is CASSPGLAAEQYF. For the CDR3, the DNA is TGTGCCAGCAGCCCGGGACTAGCGGCCGAGCAGTACTTC.

The chain has TRBV25-1 and TRBJ2-2, with TRBD2 identical over 8 bases. Per germline, CDR1 MGHDK and CDR2 SYGVNS. CDR3 length: 18 residues. Trimming cost V 5 bases and J 2 bases; bases outside gene matches: 13. The CDR3 nucleotides are TGTGCCAGCAGTTACCCACGAATTAGCGGGAAAAACACCGGGGAGCTGTTTTTT. Its translation: CASSYPRISGKNTGELFF.

V and J are TRBV30 and TRBJ2-7; 10 bases match TRBD1. Germline values: CDR1 GTSNPN, CDR2 SVGIG (reference sequence). V dropped 4 bases and J dropped 0; count of bases not matched to a gene: 6. The CDR3 sequence is 15 residues long. The CDR3, as DNA: TGTGCCTGGAAGATGACAGGGGGCATCTCCTACGAGCAGTACTTC. It codes for CAWKMTGGISYEQYF.

This clone appeared a single time. The chain combines TRBV7-2 with TRBJ1-1; tentative D call: TRBD1 (6 bases). Germline values: CDR1 SGHTA, CDR2 FQGNSA. Trimming left V 5 bases short and J 1 base short, with 8 bases between. This CDR3 comprises 13 residues. CDR3 bases: TGTGCCAGCAGCCTGACAGGGAACACTGAAGCTTTCTTT. Amino acids: CASSLTGNTEAFF.

The chain employs TRBV7-9 and TRBJ2-7; tentatively, D is TRBD2 (7 bases). Deletions cut 5 bases from V and 7 bases from J, with 24 bases between. The CDR3 loop spans 16 amino acids. CDR1 and CDR2 from the germline V gene are SEHNR and FQNEAQ (reference sequence). CDR3 sequence (DNA): TGTGCCAGCAGCCAGGGCGGTTTAACAGGGCGGGAGGAGCAGTACTTC. This encodes CASSQGGLTGREEQYF.

The chain uses TRBV5-5 and TRBJ2-5, with no clear D. With 0 bases removed from V and 5 bases from J, the gap between germline ends came to 17 bases. This CDR3 spans 16 amino acids. Germline CDR1 SGHKS, CDR2 YYEKEE (reference sequence). The CDR3 DNA sequence: TGTGCCAGCAGCTTGGTTAGTTATCGGTTCGAGGAGACCCAGTACTTC. It translates to CASSLVSYRFEETQYF.

The chain combines TRBV5-1 with TRBJ2-3; 7 bases fit TRBD2. CDR3 length: 16 amino acids. Germline values: CDR1 SGHRS, CDR2 YFSETQ. After removal of 0 bases from V and 4 bases from J, the junction contained 8 bases not matched to a gene. CDR3 amino acids: CASSLVLSGDSDTQYF. As DNA, the CDR3 is TGCGCCAGCAGCTTGGTTCTGAGCGGGGACTCAGATACGCAGTATTTT.

CDR3 nucleotides: TGTGCCAGCTCCCTTTTCCCCGGGGAGCTGTTTTTT. Protein sequence: CASSLFPGELFF. This chain connects TRBV2 to TRBJ2-2; no reliable D call. Germline V lookup: CDR1 SNHLY, CDR2 FYNNEI. The CDR3 is 12 residues long. With 8 bases removed from V and 6 bases from J, the gap between germline ends came to 10 bases.

The J gene is TRBJ2-7, the V gene TRBV5-5; D unclear. The V end lost 0 bases, the J end lost 5 bases, and 9 bases lay between the germline ends. Germline assignment: CDR1 SGHKS and CDR2 YYEKEE (reference sequence). CDR3 length equals 13 residues. CDR3 in DNA: TGTGCCAGCAGCTTGGCAGGAATCGACGAGCAGTACTTC. The encoded protein is CASSLAGIDEQYF.

The chain carries TRBV28 and TRBJ1-1; 7 bases are shared with TRBD1. The V segment lost 6 bases and the J segment 5 bases; nucleotides outside the gene matches: 6. CDR3 length equals 13 residues. Germline V gives CDR1 MDHEN, CDR2 SYDVKM. The CDR3 sequence: CASRTTGVTEAFF. The CDR3, as DNA: TGTGCCAGCAGAACAACAGGGGTGACTGAAGCTTTCTTT.

This rearrangement joins TRBV28 to TRBJ1-4; D not certain. The CDR3 totals 14 residues. V was shortened by 8 bases and J by 0 bases, with 10 bases between the two germline ends. In germline, CDR1 is MDHEN, CDR2 SYDVKM. The CDR3 DNA follows: TGTGCCAGCGGCGGGATTGCAACTAATGAAAAACTGTTTTTT. Protein: CASGGIATNEKLFF.

This clone has a handful of counts. The chain employs TRBV25-1 and TRBJ2-7; perhaps TRBD2 as D (5 bases). V was cut by 1 base and J by 4 bases, with 8 bases left in between. The CDR3 has 13 residues. The V gene's germline CDR1 is MGHDK and CDR2 SYGVNS. The CDR3 DNA reads as TGTGCCAGCAGTGAATCGGGGAAGTACGAGCAGTACTTC. Its protein product is CASSESGKYEQYF.